The entry that follows covers one T cell receptor beta chain sequence. CDR3 length: 14 amino acids. V was clipped by 10 bases and J by 4 bases, with 16 bases between them. The germline V gene encodes CDR1 MDHEN and CDR2 SYDVKM. On cycle 4 day 1 and cycle 7 day 1, as well as at baseline, blood was sampled. Assay used: immunoSEQ multiplex PCR; TCRdb lists only in-frame clones, some missing. The sample records some 69,000 clones, around 90% being singletons. The sample originates from a study of OX40 agonist ivuxolimab in advanced cancers. The genes are TRBV28 and TRBJ2-2; D remains ambiguous. Here the sequenced sample was CD4+ or CD8+ T cells sorted from blood, taken in a trial of the OX40 agonist ivuxolimab. The TCR originated in an adult with an advanced solid tumor such as melanoma, head and neck, liver or kidney cancer. The CDR3 is CAIPSGSTTGELFF. Written as DNA, the CDR3 is TGTGCCATCCCTTCCGGGTCCACCACCGGGGAGCTGTTTTTT.